This T cell receptor beta chain appears in the sequencing data of a study of beta chain features in type 1 diabetes. Study-wide findings and caveats: Naive, central memory and regulatory TCRB repertoires appeared more similar among patients than healthy donors.

CDR1 SNHLY and CDR2 FYNNEI come from the germline V gene. Trimming took off 4 bases at V and 3 bases at J, with 7 bases between the two ends. CDR3 length equals 13 residues. Sequenced material consisted of expressed TCRB transcripts (all of the isolated RNA was reverse transcribed). The table came from immunoSEQ multiplex PCR; TCRdb's copy has only in-frame clones and leaves some out. The sample holds 130,000 or so clones; less than 10% are singletons and the top ten take around 0.65%. To note about this clone: The target antigen is unknown.

The V gene is TRBV2, the J gene TRBJ1-3; D remains ambiguous. This sequence was found in a woman aged 40 to 55 in good health. Sequenced sample: central memory CD4+ T cells from blood. CDR3 sequence: CASSAGFGNTIYF. The CDR3, as DNA: TGTGCCAGCAGTGCGGGGTTTGGAAACACCATATATTTT.